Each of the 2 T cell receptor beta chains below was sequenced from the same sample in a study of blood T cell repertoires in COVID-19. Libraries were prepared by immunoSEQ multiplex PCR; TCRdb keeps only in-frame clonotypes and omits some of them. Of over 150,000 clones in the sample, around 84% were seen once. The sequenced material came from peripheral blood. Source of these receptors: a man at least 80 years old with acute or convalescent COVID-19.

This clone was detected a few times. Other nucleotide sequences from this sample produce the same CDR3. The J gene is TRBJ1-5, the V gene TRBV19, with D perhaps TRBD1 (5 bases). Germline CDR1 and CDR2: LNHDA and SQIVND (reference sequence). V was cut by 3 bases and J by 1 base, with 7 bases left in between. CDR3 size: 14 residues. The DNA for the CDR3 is TGTGCCAGTAGTATGGGGGGGAGCAATCAGCCCCAGCATTTT. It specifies CASSMGGSNQPQHF.

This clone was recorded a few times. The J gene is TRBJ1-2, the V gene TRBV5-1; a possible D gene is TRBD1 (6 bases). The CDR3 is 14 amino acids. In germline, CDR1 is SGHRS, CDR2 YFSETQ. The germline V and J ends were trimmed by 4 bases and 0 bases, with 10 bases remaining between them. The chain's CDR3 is CASSPGTPNYGYTF. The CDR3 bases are TGCGCCAGCAGCCCCGGGACACCTAACTATGGCTACACCTTC.